Given below is one T cell receptor (beta chain) in context. The CDR3 runs 13 residues. The V end was cut by 6 bases, the J end by 6 bases, with 14 bases between. Germline V CDR1 and CDR2: MNHNY, SVGAGI (reference sequence). Combining a sample-barcoded 5' primer with a J-beta primer mix, a second PCR ran for about 7 to 11 cycles. Carrying 12 random nucleotides, a template-switch adaptor labeled each individual cDNA molecule. MiXCR, applied by TCRdb to the 5' RACE reads, yields one record per CDR3 protein. The data contain fewer than 900,000 distinct CDR3 sequences, 36% of them singletons. This entry is derived from a study of blood T cells in healthy people across ages.

Sequenced material: blood. The sequence was obtained from a man aged 18 to 35 in good health. The chain joins TRBV6-6 to TRBJ1-2; the D gene is possibly TRBD1 (5 bases). The CDR3 sequence: CASSQEGGDGYTF. The CDR3 nucleotides are TGTGCCAGCAGCCAGGAGGGAGGGGATGGCTACACCTTC.